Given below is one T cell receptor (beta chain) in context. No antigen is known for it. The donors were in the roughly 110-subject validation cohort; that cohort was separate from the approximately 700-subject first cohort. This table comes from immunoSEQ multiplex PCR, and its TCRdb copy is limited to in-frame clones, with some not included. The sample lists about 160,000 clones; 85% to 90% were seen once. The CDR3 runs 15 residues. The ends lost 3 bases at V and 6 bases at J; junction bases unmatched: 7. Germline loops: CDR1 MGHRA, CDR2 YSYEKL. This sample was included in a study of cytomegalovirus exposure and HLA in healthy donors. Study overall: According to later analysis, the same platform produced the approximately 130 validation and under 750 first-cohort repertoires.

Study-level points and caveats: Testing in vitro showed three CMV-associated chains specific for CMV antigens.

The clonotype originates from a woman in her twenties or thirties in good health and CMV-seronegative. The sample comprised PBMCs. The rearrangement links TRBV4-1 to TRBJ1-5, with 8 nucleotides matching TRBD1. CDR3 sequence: CASSQEQGVSQPQHF. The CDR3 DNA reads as TGCGCCAGCAGCCAGGAACAGGGGGTGAGTCAGCCCCAGCATTTT.